This is a list of T cell receptor beta chains from one sample in a study of cytomegalovirus exposure and HLA in healthy donors. Only in-frame clones appear in the TCRdb table, and some are missing; sequencing was by immunoSEQ multiplex PCR. The sample has 65,000 to 90,000 clones, around 79% seen once; the top ten hold 2% to 2.5%. Source material: PBMCs. The receptors were gathered from a man aged 25-40 years in good health and CMV-seronegative. Each CDR3 is given with its conserved first and last residue. The D gene is left open where the match is weak. The size entry is marked missing in some rows and otherwise reads once, few, many or a size class.

J gene	clone size	V gene	D gene	CDR3 protein	CDR3 DNA
TRBJ1-5	.	TRBV19	.	CASSILLRQSIRNQPQHF	TGTGCCAGTAGTATACTCCTCCGACAGTCCATTCGCAATCAGCCCCAGCATTTT
TRBJ1-2	.	TRBV18	.	CASSPGQTFYGYTF	TGTGCCAGCTCACCAGGACAGACCTTCTATGGCTACACCTTC
TRBJ2-7	.	TRBV29-1	TRBD2	CSGSIAGGSYEQYF	TGCAGCGGGTCAATAGCGGGAGGCTCCTACGAGCAGTACTTC
TRBJ1-3	.	TRBV28	.	CASSSIPYGTIYF	TGTGCCAGCAGTTCAATACCCTACGGCACCATATATTTT
TRBJ2-5	.	TRBV6-1	.	CASLFAGTRIMYF	TGTGCCAGCCTATTCGCAGGAACTAGGATTATGTACTTC
TRBJ1-6	few	TRBV12-5	.	CASAIISPLHF	TGTGCTAGTGCCATCATTTCACCCCTCCACTTT
TRBJ1-4	.	TRBV7-9	TRBD1	CASRSNFQGARSEKLFF	TGTGCCAGCAGGTCAAATTTTCAGGGGGCGCGATCTGAAAAACTGTTTTTT
TRBJ2-3	.	TRBV5-1	TRBD1	CASRSRDSIEDTQYF	TGCGCCAGCAGAAGCCGGGACAGCATCGAAGATACGCAGTATTTT
TRBJ1-2	once	TRBV5-1	.	CASSDGPNYTF	TGCGCCAGCAGCGATGGCCCGAACTACACCTTC
TRBJ2-3	.	TRBV19	.	CASRGFTDTQYF	TGTGCCAGTAGGGGCTTCACAGATACGCAGTATTTT
TRBJ2-5	.	TRBV7-9	TRBD2	CASSSGGLAANF	TGTGCCAGCAGCTCCGGGGGACTAGCGGCAAACTTC
TRBJ2-2	.	TRBV11-2	TRBD2	CASSLGTSGPTGELFF	TGTGCCAGCAGCTTAGGGACTAGCGGACCCACCGGGGAGCTGTTTTTT
TRBJ2-7	once	TRBV23-1	.	CASSQSGPRSEQYF	TGCGCCAGCAGTCAATCAGGCCCTAGGTCCGAGCAGTACTTC
TRBJ2-7	.	TRBV6-6	TRBD2	CASSQSAGGLYEQYF	TGTGCCAGCAGTCAATCAGCGGGAGGGCTTTACGAGCAGTACTTC
TRBJ2-2	.	TRBV6-1	TRBD1	CASSPRQGFSGELFF	TGTGCCAGCAGTCCCCGACAGGGGTTCTCCGGGGAGCTGTTTTTT
TRBJ2-6	.	TRBV6-5	.	CASSPRDAGANVLTF	TGTGCCAGCTCACCCCGGGATGCTGGGGCCAACGTCCTGACTTTC
TRBJ1-6	.	TRBV4-2	TRBD1	CASSQATGGGLDF	TGTGCCAGCAGCCAAGCTACAGGGGGCGGGCTTGACTTT
TRBJ2-1	.	TRBV6-5	.	CASSYSKRENNEQFF	TGTGCCAGCAGTTACTCGAAACGGGAGAACAATGAGCAGTTCTTC
TRBJ2-5	.	TRBV10-3	.	CAISDRTKEETQYF	TGTGCCATCTCAGACAGGACCAAGGAAGAGACCCAGTACTTC
TRBJ2-2	few	TRBV6-5	TRBD1	CASRRTGETGELFF	TGTGCCAGCAGGCGGACAGGGGAAACCGGGGAGCTGTTTTTT
TRBJ2-7	.	TRBV7-9	.	CASSPHYEQYF	TGTGCCAGCAGCCCCCACTACGAGCAGTACTTC
TRBJ2-3	.	TRBV5-6	.	CASSLMGRDTQYF	TGTGCCAGCAGCTTGATGGGGCGGGATACGCAGTATTTT
TRBJ1-5	few	TRBV2	.	CASSELQGYGQPQHF	TGTGCCAGCAGTGAACTACAGGGCTACGGTCAGCCCCAGCATTTT
TRBJ2-2	.	TRBV7-3	TRBD2	CASSKQSGATGELFF	TGTGCCAGCAGCAAACAAAGCGGGGCCACCGGGGAGCTGTTTTTT
TRBJ2-7	few	TRBV7-9	.	CASSLVDEQYF	TGTGCCAGCAGCTTAGTAGACGAGCAGTACTTC
TRBJ2-6	.	TRBV5-1	.	CASSLGGPGANVLTF	TGCGCCAGCAGCTTGGGAGGGCCGGGGGCCAACGTCCTGACTTTC
TRBJ2-7	once	TRBV19	TRBD1	CASSPRDRGPYEQYF	TGTGCCAGTAGCCCTAGGGACAGGGGGCCTTACGAGCAGTACTTC
TRBJ2-1	once	TRBV27	.	CASNSGFNEQFF	TGTGCCAGCAACAGTGGCTTCAATGAGCAGTTCTTC
TRBJ2-7	few	TRBV2	.	CASLRDTLSYEQYF	TGTGCCAGCCTTCGGGACACCTTATCCTACGAGCAGTACTTC
TRBJ1-5	.	TRBV19	.	CASSIIIRDLKAQPQHF	TGTGCCAGTAGTATAATTATCCGGGACTTAAAGGCTCAGCCCCAGCATTTT
TRBJ2-6	.	TRBV4-2	TRBD2	CASSQDVGIAGRGANVLTF	TGTGCCAGCAGCCAAGATGTAGGAATAGCGGGACGTGGGGCCAACGTCCTGACTTTC
TRBJ2-7	.	TRBV9	TRBD1	CASSVVGQGTYEQYF	TGTGCCAGCAGCGTAGTAGGACAGGGAACCTACGAGCAGTACTTC
TRBJ1-1	few	TRBV12-5	TRBD1	CASGLGQGKAFF	TGTGCTAGTGGTTTGGGACAGGGCAAAGCTTTCTTT
TRBJ2-7	.	TRBV7-9	.	CASSFSSGSYEQYF	TGTGCCAGCAGCTTCTCATCGGGCTCCTACGAGCAGTACTTC
TRBJ1-1	.	TRBV25-1	.	CASRGGTEAFF	TGTGCCAGCAGGGGAGGCACTGAAGCTTTCTTT
TRBJ2-5	.	TRBV2	TRBD2	CASSYSGYQETQYF	TGTGCCAGCAGCTATAGCGGGTACCAAGAGACCCAGTACTTC
TRBJ1-1	few	TRBV7-6	TRBD1	CASSSRQGTEAFF	TGTGCCAGCAGCTCACGACAGGGTACTGAAGCTTTCTTT
TRBJ2-7	.	TRBV4-3	TRBD2	CASSQALAGVGSEQYF	TGCGCCAGCAGCCAAGCTTTAGCGGGAGTGGGGAGCGAGCAGTACTTC
TRBJ2-3	.	TRBV4-1	.	CASSQGAAGSTDTQYF	TGCGCCAGCAGCCAAGGGGCAGCAGGGAGCACAGATACGCAGTATTTT
TRBJ1-4	.	TRBV5-5	.	CASSPQAATNEKLFF	TGTGCCAGCAGCCCCCAGGCAGCAACTAATGAAAAACTGTTTTTT
TRBJ1-1	once	TRBV20-1	TRBD1	CSAGQGREAFF	TGCAGTGCTGGACAGGGTAGGGAAGCTTTCTTT
TRBJ2-7	.	TRBV7-2	TRBD2	CASRPGAGRGGKQYF	TGTGCCAGCAGACCCGGAGCGGGACGGGGTGGAAAGCAGTACTTC
TRBJ1-3	.	TRBV6-5	.	CASTRGPNSGNTIYF	TGTGCCAGCACCCGTGGGCCCAACTCTGGAAACACCATATATTTT
TRBJ2-3	.	TRBV4-1	.	CASSHEKDNFSSTDTQYF	TGCGCCAGCAGCCACGAGAAGGACAACTTTTCTAGCACAGATACGCAGTATTTT
TRBJ1-6	.	TRBV19	.	CASSSRQDSRYSYNSPLHF	TGTGCCAGTAGTTCACGACAGGATTCCCGGTACTCCTATAATTCACCCCTCCACTTT
TRBJ2-1	.	TRBV6-4	.	CASSEPAPEDRSGDEQFF	TGTGCCAGCAGTGAACCGGCACCAGAAGATCGGAGCGGAGATGAGCAGTTCTTC
TRBJ2-7	.	TRBV5-1	TRBD1	CASSPGQGTGEQYF	TGCGCCAGCAGCCCGGGACAGGGGACCGGCGAGCAGTACTTC
TRBJ1-3	.	TRBV30	.	CAWTGNGNTIYF	TGTGCCTGGACAGGGAATGGAAACACCATATATTTT
TRBJ2-2	.	TRBV4-1	TRBD2	CASSQDPSGSRAGELFF	TGCGCCAGCAGCCAAGATCCTAGCGGGAGTCGGGCCGGGGAGCTGTTTTTT
TRBJ1-4	few	TRBV7-9	TRBD1	CASRPGQGTNEKLFF	TGTGCCAGCAGACCCGGACAGGGGACTAATGAAAAACTGTTTTTT
TRBJ2-2	.	TRBV10-1	.	CASRALAPKNTGELFF	TGCGCCAGCAGGGCTCTAGCGCCCAAAAACACCGGGGAGCTGTTTTTT
TRBJ1-2	.	TRBV7-2	.	CASSLDITNYGYTF	TGTGCCAGCAGCTTAGATATAACTAACTATGGCTACACCTTC
TRBJ1-3	.	TRBV7-2	.	CASSPDGHSGNTIYF	TGTGCCAGCAGCCCCGACGGACACTCTGGAAACACCATATATTTT
TRBJ2-7	.	TRBV19	TRBD1	CASSPQQGGIYEQYF	TGTGCCAGTAGTCCCCAACAAGGGGGCATATACGAGCAGTACTTC